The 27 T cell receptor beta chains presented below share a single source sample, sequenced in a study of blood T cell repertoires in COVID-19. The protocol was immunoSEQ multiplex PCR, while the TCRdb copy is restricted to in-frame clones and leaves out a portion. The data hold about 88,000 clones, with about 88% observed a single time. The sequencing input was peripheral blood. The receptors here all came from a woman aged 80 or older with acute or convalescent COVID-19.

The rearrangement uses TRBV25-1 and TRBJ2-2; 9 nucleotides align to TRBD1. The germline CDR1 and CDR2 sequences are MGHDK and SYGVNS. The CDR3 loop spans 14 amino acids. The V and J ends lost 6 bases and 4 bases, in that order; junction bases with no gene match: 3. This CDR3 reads CASRGTGRTGELFF. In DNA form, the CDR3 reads TGTGCCAGCAGAGGGACAGGGCGCACCGGGGAGCTGTTTTTT.

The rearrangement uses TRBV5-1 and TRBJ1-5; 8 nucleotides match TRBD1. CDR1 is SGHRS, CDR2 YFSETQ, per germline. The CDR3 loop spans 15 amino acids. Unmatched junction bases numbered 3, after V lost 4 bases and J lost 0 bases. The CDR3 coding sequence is TGCGCCAGCAGCGTTGGACAGGGTAGCAATCAGCCCCAGCATTTT. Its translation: CASSVGQGSNQPQHF.

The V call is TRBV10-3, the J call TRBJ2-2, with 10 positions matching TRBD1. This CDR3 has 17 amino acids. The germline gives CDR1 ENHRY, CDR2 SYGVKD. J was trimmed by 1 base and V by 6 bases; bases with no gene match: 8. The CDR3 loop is CAIRAGTGDWNTGELFF. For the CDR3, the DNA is TGTGCCATCAGGGCTGGGACAGGGGATTGGAACACCGGGGAGCTGTTTTTT.

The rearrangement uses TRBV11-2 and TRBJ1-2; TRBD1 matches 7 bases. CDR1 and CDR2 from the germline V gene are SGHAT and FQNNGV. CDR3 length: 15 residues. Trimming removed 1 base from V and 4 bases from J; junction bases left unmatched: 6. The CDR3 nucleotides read TGTGCCAGCAGCTTAGTTGTAGGGGGCGGCTATGGCTACACCTTC. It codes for CASSLVVGGGYGYTF.

In DNA, the CDR3 is TGTGCCAGCAGCCAACGAGACAACTACGAGCAGTACTTC. It is translated as CASSQRDNYEQYF. The chain joins TRBV11-3 to TRBJ2-7; no firm D call. With 5 bases removed from V and 3 bases from J, the gap between germline ends came to 11 bases. Germline-derived CDR1 and CDR2 are SGHNT and YENEEA. The CDR3 sequence is 13 residues long.

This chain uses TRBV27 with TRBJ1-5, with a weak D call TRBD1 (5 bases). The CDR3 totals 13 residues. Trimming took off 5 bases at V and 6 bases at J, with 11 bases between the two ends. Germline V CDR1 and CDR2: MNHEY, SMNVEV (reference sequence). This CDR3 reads CASSLRGGQPQHF. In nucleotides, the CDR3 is TGTGCCAGCAGTCTGCGGGGGGGTCAGCCCCAGCATTTT.

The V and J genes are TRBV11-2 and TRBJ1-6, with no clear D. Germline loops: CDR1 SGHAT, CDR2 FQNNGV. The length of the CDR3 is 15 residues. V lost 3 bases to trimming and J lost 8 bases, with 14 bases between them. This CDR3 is CASSFGLLGYSPLHF. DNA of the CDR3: TGTGCCAGCAGCTTCGGACTGCTAGGGTATTCACCCCTCCACTTT.

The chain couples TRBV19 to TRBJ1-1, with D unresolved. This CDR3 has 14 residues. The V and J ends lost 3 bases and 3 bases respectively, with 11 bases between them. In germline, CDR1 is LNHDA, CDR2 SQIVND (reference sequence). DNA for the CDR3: TGTGCCAGTAGTATCTTGGGCATGGACACTGAAGCTTTCTTT. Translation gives CASSILGMDTEAFF.

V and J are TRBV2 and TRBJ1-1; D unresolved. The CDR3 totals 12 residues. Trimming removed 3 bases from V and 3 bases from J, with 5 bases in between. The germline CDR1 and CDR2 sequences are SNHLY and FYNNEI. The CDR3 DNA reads TGTGCCAGCAGTGATGTCTACACTGAAGCTTTCTTT. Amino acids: CASSDVYTEAFF. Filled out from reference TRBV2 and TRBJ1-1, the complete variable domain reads EPEVTQTPSHQVTQMGQEVILRCVPISNHLYFYWYRQILGQKVEFLVSFYNNEISEKSEIFDDQFSVERPDGSNFTLKIRSTKLEDSAMYFCASSDVYTEAFFGQGTRLTVV.

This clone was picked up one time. Here the CDR3 reads CASSPRTGFSYEQYF. DNA of the CDR3: TGTGCCAGCAGCCCTCGGACAGGATTTTCCTACGAGCAGTACTTC. The chain links TRBV2 to TRBJ2-7, with 7 bases lining up with TRBD1. After removal of 6 bases from V and 1 base from J, the junction contained 9 bases not matched to a gene. Germline values: CDR1 SNHLY, CDR2 FYNNEI. CDR3 length: 15 amino acids.

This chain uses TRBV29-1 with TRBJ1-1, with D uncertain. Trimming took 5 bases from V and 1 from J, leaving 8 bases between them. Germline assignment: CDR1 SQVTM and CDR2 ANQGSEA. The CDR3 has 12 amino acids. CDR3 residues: CSVIRQNTEAFF. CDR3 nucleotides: TGCAGCGTTATACGACAGAACACTGAAGCTTTCTTT.

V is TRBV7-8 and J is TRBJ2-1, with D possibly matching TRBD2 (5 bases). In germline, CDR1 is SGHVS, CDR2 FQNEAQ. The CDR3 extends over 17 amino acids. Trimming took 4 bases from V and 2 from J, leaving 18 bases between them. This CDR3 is CASSSRDSGRPYNEQFF. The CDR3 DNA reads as TGTGCCAGCAGCTCCCGGGATTCGGGGAGACCCTACAATGAGCAGTTCTTC.

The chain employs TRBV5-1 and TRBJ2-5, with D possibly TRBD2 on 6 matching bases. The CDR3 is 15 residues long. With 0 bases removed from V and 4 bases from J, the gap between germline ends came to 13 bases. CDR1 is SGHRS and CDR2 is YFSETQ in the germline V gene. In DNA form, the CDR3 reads TGCGCCAGCAGCTTGGATGGGACTTCCCGAGAGACCCAGTACTTC. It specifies CASSLDGTSRETQYF.

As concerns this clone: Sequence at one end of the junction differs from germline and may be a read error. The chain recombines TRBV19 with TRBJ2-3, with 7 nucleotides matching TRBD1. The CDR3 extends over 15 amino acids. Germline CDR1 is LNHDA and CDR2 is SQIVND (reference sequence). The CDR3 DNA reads TGTGCCAGTAGAATAGCAGGGGGAGGCACAGATACGCAGTATTTT. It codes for CASRIAGGGTDTQYF. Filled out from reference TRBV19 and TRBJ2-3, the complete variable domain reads DGGITQSPKYLFRKEGQNVTLSCEQNLNHDAMYWYRQDPGQGLRLIYYSQIVNDFQKGDIAEGYSVSREKKESFPLTVTSAQKNPTAFYLCASRIAGGGTDTQYFGPGTRLTVL.

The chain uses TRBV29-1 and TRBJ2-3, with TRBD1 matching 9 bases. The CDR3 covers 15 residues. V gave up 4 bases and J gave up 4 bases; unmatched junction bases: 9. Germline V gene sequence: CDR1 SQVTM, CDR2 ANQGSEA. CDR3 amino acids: CSVGTPGQGADTQYF. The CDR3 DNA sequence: TGCAGCGTTGGAACTCCGGGACAGGGAGCAGATACGCAGTATTTT.

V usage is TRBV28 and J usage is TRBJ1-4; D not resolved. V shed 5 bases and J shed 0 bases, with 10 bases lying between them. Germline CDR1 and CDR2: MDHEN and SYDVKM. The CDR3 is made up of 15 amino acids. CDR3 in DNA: TGTGCCAGCAGTACCGCAGGTGCAACTAATGAAAAACTGTTTTTT. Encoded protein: CASSTAGATNEKLFF.

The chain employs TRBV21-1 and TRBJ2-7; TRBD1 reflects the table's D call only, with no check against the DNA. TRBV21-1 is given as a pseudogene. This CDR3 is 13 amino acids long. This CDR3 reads CATSETVLRGQYF. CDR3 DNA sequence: TGTGCCACATCAGAGACAGTTCTCCGAGGGCAGTACTTC.

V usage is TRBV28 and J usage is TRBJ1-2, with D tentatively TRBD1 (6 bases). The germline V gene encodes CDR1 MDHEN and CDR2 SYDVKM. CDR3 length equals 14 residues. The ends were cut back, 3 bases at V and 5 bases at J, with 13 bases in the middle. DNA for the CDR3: TGTGCCAGCAGTTTGGGAGGGGGAAGATATGGCTACACCTTC. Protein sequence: CASSLGGGRYGYTF.

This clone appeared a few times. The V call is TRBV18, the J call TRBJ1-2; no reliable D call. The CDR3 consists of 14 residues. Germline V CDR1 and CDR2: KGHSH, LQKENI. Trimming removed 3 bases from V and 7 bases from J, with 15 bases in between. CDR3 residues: CASSPGMGGSGYTF. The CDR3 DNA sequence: TGTGCCAGCTCACCCGGGATGGGAGGGAGTGGCTACACCTTC.

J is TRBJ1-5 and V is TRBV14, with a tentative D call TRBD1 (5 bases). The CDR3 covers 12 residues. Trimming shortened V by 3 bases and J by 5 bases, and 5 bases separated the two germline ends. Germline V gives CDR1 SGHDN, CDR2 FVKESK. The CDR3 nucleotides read TGTGCCAGCAGCCAGGGGCATCAGCCCCAGCATTTT. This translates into CASSQGHQPQHF.

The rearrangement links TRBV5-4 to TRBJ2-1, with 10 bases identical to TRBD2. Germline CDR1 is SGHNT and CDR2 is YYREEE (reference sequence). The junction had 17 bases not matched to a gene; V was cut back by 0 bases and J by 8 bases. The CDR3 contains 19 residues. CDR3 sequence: CASSLARLSGRAIIDEQFF. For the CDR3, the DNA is TGTGCCAGCAGCTTGGCGAGACTCAGCGGGAGGGCCATAATCGATGAGCAGTTCTTC. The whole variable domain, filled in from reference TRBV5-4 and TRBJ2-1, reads ETGVTQSPTHLIKTRGQQVTLRCSSQSGHNTVSWYQQALGQGPQFIFQYYREEENGRGNFPPRFSGLQFPNYSSELNVNALELDDSALYLCASSLARLSGRAIIDEQFFGPGTRLTVL.

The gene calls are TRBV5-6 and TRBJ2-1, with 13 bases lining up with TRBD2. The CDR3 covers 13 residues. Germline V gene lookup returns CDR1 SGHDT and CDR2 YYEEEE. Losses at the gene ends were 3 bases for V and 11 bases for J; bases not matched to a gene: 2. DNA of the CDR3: TGTGCCAGCAGCTGGACTAGCGGGGGCAAGCAGTTCTTC. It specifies CASSWTSGGKQFF.

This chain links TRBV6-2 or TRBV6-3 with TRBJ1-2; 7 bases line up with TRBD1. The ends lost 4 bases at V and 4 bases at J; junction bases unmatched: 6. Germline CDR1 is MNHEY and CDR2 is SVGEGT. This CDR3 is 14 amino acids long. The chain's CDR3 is CASSSTGDSYGYTF. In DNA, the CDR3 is TGTGCCAGCAGTTCCACAGGGGATAGCTATGGCTACACCTTC.

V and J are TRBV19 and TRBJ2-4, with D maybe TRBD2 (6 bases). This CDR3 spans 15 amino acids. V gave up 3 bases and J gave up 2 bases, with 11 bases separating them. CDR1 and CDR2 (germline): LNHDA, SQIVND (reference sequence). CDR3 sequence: CASSIGGTSKNIQYF. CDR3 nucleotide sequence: TGTGCCAGTAGTATTGGGGGGACGTCCAAAAACATTCAGTACTTC.

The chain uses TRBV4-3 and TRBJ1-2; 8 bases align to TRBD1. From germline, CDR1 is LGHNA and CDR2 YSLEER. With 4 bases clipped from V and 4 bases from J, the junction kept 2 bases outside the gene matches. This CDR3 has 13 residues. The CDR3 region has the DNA TGCGCCAGCAGCCGAGGACAGGGCTATGGCTACACCTTC. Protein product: CASSRGQGYGYTF.

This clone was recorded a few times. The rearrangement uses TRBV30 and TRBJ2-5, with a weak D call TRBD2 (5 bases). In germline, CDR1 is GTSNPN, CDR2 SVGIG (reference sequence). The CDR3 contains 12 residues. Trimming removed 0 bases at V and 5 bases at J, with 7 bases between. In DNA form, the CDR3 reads TGTGCCTGGAGTGTATTAGCGGAGACCCAGTACTTC. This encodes CAWSVLAETQYF. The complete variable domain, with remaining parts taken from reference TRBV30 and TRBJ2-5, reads SQTIHQWPATLVQPVGSPLSLECTVEGTSNPNLYWYRQAAGRGLQLLFYSVGIGQISSEVPQNLSASRPQDRQFILSSKKLLLSDSGFYLCAWSVLAETQYFGPGTRLLVL.

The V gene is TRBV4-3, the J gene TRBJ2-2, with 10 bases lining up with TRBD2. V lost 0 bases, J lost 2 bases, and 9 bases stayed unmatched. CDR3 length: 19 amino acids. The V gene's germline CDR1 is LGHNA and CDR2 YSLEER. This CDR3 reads CASSQEWSGGASNTGELFF. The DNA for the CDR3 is TGCGCCAGCAGCCAAGAGTGGAGCGGGGGGGCTTCTAACACCGGGGAGCTGTTTTTT.